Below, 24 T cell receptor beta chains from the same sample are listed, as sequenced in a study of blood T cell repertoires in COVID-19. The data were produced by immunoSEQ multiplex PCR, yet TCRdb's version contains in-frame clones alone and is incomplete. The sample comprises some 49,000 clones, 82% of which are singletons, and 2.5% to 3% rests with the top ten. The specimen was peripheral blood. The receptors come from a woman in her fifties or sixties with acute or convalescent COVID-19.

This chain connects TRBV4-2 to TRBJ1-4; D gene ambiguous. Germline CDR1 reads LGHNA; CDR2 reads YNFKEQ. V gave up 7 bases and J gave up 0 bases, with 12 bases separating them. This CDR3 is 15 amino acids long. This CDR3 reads CASTPGRSTNEKLFF. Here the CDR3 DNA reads TGTGCCAGCACGCCTGGGAGATCAACTAATGAAAAACTGTTTTTT.

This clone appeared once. The CDR3 DNA sequence: TGTGCCACCAGTGATATGGAGAGCTCCTACAATGAGCAGTTCTTC. Protein sequence: CATSDMESSYNEQFF. The gene calls are TRBV24-1 and TRBJ2-1; D unclear. The V gene's germline CDR1 is KGHDR and CDR2 SFDVKD. The CDR3 is made up of 15 amino acids. The V and J ends lost 3 bases and 0 bases respectively, with 8 bases between them.

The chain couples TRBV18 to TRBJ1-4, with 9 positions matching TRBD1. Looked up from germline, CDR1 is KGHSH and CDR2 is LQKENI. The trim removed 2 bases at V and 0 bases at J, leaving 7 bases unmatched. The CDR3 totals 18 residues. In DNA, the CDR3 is TGTGCCAGCTCACCATTTAAGGGACAGGGAACAACTAATGAAAAACTGTTTTTT. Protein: CASSPFKGQGTTNEKLFF.

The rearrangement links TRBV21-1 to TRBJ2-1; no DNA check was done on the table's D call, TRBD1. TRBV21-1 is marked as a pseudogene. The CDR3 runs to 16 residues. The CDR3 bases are TGTGCCAGCAGCAAAGGAGCCACAGGGCTATACAATGAGCAGTTCTTC. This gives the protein CASSKGATGLYNEQFF.

CDR3 residues: CASTTGQGITEAFF. CDR3 coding DNA: TGTGCCAGTACGACCGGACAGGGGATAACTGAAGCTTTCTTT. This sequence joins TRBV19 and TRBJ1-1; 9 bases map to TRBD1. The trim removed 7 bases at V and 5 bases at J, leaving 8 bases unmatched. This CDR3 has 14 residues. Germline V gene lookup returns CDR1 LNHDA and CDR2 SQIVND (reference sequence).

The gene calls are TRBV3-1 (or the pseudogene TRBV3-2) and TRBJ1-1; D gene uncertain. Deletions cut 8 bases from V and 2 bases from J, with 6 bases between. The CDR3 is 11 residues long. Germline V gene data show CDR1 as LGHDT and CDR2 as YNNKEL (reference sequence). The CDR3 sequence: CASRRNTEAFF. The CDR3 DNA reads TGTGCCAGCCGGAGAAACACTGAAGCTTTCTTT.

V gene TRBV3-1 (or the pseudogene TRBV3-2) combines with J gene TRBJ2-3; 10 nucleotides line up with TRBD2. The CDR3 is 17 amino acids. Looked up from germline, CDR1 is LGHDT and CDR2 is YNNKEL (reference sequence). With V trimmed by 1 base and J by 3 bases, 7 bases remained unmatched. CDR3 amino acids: CASSQAPSGSSTDTQYF. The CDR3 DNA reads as TGTGCCAGCAGCCAAGCCCCTAGCGGGAGCAGTACAGATACGCAGTATTTT.

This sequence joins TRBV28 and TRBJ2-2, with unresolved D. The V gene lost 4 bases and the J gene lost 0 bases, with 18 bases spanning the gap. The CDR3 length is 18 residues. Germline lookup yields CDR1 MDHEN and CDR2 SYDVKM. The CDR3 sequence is CASSYPTARRANTGELFF. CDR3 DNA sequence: TGTGCCAGCAGTTACCCCACAGCCAGGCGCGCGAACACCGGGGAGCTGTTTTTT.

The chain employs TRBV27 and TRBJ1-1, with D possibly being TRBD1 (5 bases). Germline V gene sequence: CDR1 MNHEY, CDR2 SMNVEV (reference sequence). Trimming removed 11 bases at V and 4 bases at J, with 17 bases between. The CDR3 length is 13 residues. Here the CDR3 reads CAVGYSGGTEAFF. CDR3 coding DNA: TGTGCCGTAGGCTATTCGGGGGGCACTGAAGCTTTCTTT.

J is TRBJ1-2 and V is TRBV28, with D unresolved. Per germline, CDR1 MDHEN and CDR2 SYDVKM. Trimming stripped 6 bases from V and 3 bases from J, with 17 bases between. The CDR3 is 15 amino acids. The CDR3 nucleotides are TGTGCCAGCAGCCAAGCTTCTCTTGGTGACTATGGCTACACCTTC. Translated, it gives CASSQASLGDYGYTF.

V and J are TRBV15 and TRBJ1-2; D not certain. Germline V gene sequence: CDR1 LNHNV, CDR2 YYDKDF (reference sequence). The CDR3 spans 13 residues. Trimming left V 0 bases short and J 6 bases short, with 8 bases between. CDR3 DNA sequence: TGTGCCACCAGCAGAGATCTTTCCGATGGCTACACCTTC. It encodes CATSRDLSDGYTF.

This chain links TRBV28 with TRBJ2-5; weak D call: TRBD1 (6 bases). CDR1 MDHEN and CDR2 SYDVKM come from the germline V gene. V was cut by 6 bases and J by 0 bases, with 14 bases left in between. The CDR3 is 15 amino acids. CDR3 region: CASSPPDRNQETQYF. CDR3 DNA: TGTGCCAGCAGCCCTCCGGACAGAAACCAAGAGACCCAGTACTTC. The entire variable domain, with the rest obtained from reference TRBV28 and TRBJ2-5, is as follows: DVKVTQSSRYLVKRTGEKVFLECVQDMDHENMFWYRQDPGLGLRLIYFSYDVKMKEKGDIPEGYSVSREKKERFSLILESASTNQTSMYLCASSPPDRNQETQYFGPGTRLLVL.

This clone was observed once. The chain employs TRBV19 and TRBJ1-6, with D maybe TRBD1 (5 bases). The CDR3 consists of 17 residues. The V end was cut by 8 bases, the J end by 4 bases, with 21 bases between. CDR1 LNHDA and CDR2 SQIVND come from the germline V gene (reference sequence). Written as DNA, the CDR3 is TGTGCCAGTCCCTTCGTCGATGACAGCCGATATAATTCACCCCTCCACTTT. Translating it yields CASPFVDDSRYNSPLHF.

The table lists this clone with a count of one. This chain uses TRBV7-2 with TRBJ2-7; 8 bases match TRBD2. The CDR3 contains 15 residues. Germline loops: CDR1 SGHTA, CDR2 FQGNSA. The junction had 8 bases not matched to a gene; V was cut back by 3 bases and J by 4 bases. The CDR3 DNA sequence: TGTGCCAGCAGCTTTCTGGCGGGAGGCGGTTACGAGCAGTACTTC. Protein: CASSFLAGGGYEQYF.

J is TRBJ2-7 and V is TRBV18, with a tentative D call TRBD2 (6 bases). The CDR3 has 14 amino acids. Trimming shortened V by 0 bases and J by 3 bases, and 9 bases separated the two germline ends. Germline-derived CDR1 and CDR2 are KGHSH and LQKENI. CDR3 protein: CASSPPGGSYEQYF. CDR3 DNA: TGTGCCAGCTCACCACCGGGGGGAAGCTACGAGCAGTACTTC.

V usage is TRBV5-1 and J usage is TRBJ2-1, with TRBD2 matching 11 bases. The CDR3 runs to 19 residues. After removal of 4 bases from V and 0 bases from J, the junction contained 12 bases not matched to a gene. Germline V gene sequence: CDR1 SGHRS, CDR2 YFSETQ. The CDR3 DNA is TGCGCCAGCAGCGCATCTAAAAGACTAGCGGGGCCCTCCTACAATGAGCAGTTCTTC. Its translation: CASSASKRLAGPSYNEQFF.

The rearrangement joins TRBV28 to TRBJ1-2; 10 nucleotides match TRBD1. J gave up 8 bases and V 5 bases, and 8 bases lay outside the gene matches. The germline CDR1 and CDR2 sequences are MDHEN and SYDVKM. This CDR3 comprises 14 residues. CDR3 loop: CASSAPGQGRGYTF. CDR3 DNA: TGTGCCAGCAGTGCGCCGGGACAGGGGAGAGGCTACACCTTC.

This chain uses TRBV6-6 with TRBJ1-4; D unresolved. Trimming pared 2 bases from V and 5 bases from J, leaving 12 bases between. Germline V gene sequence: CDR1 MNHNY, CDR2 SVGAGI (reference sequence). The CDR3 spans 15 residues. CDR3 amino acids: CASSYVGRRNEKLFF. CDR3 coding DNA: TGTGCCAGCAGTTACGTGGGCAGGAGGAATGAAAAACTGTTTTTT.

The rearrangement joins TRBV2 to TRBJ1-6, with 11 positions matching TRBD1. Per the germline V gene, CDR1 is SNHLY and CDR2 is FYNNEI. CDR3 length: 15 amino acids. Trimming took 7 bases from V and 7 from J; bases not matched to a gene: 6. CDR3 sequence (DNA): TGTGCCAGCACCCGGACAGGGGGCACAAATTCACCCCTCCACTTT. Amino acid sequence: CASTRTGGTNSPLHF.

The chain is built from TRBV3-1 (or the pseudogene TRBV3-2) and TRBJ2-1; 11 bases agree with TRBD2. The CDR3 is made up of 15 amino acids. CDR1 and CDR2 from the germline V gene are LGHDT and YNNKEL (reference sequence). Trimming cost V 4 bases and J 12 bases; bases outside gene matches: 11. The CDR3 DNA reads TGTGCCAGCAGCCGCCAACTAGCGGGAGTGGATGGGCAGTTCTTC. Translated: CASSRQLAGVDGQFF.

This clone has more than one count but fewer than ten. The CDR3 DNA sequence: TGTGCCTGGGACGGACAGGCGGTAACCGGGGAGCTGTTTTTT. This sequence encodes CAWDGQAVTGELFF. V is TRBV30 and J is TRBJ2-2; TRBD1 matches at 7 bases. This CDR3 is built from 14 residues. Germline CDR1 reads GTSNPN; CDR2 reads SVGIG (reference sequence). V lost 5 bases to trimming and J lost 5 bases; unmatched junction nucleotides: 8.

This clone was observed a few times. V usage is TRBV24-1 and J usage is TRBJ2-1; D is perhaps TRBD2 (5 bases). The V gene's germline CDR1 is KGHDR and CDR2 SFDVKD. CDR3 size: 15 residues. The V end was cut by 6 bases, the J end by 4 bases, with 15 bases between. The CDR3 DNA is TGTGCCACCAGTTTAGCTAGCAATAATTACAATGAGCAGTTCTTC. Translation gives CATSLASNNYNEQFF.

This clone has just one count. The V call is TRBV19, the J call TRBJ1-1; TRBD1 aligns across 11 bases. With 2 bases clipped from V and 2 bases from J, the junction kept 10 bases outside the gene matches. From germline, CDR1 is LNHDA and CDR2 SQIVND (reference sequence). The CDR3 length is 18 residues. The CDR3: CASSIIGQGARRNTEAFF. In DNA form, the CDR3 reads TGTGCCAGTAGTATAATCGGACAGGGGGCGAGGAGAAACACTGAAGCTTTCTTT. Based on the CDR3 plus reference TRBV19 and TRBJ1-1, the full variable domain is DGGITQSPKYLFRKEGQNVTLSCEQNLNHDAMYWYRQDPGQGLRLIYYSQIVNDFQKGDIAEGYSVSREKKESFPLTVTSAQKNPTAFYLCASSIIGQGARRNTEAFFGQGTRLTVV.

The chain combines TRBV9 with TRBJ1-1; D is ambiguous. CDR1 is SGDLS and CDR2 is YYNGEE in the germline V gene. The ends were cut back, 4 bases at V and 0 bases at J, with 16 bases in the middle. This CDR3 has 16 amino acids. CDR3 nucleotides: TGTGCCAGCAGCCCATACCCCTCCGCGCTGAACACTGAAGCTTTCTTT. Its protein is CASSPYPSALNTEAFF. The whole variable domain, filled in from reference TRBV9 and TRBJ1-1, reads DSGVTQTPKHLITATGQRVTLRCSPRSGDLSVYWYQQSLDQGLQFLIQYYNGEERAKGNILERFSAQQFPDLHSELNLSSLELGDSALYFCASSPYPSALNTEAFFGQGTRLTVV.